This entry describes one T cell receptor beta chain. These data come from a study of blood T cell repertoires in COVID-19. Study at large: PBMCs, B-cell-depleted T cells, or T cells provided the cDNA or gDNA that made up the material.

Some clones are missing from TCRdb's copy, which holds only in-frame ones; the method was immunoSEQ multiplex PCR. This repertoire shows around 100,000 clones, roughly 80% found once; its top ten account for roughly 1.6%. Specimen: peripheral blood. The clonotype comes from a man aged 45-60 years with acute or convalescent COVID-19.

The CDR3 coding sequence is TGTGCCAGCAGCTCGGACAGGGATCGAAGTTCACCCCTCCACTTT. Translated: CASSSDRDRSSPLHF. The gene calls are TRBV7-8 and TRBJ1-6; TRBD1 aligns across 8 bases. This CDR3 has 15 amino acids. Germline V gene sequence: CDR1 SGHVS, CDR2 FQNEAQ. The V segment lost 4 bases and the J segment 9 bases; nucleotides outside the gene matches: 8.